The sample holds one count of the clone carrying this T cell receptor beta chain. This entry is derived from a study of shared clonotypes between healthy human individuals. The CDR3 length is 15 residues. Per germline, CDR1 SGHNT and CDR2 YYREEE (reference sequence). Trimming cost V 4 bases and J 4 bases, with 15 bases left between them. Source study methods: ImmunoSEQ output lacked quality scores and full-length reads, limiting matched filtering. Some clones are missing from TCRdb's copy, which holds only in-frame ones; the method was immunoSEQ multiplex PCR. D and trimming come from the DNA, and the V and J calls and clone size come from that table. In the table there are about 2.1 million clones, 85% to 95% of which are singletons. It was CD45RO-negative cells, positively selected for CCR7, that made up naive CD8 cells, with terminally differentiated effector memory CD45RA+ cells excluded. Adult donors, all healthy and HIV-negative, had no recent acute infections or vaccinations.

Sequencing used naive CD8+ T cells from PBMCs. The sequence was collected from a young man in good health. Some clones in this sample may be carry-over from other donors' samples. The chain carries TRBV5-4 and TRBJ2-1; D perhaps matches TRBD2 (5 bases). CDR3 nucleotides: TGTGCCAGCAGCACAATGAGGGCCGAGTACAATGAGCAGTTCTTC. Translation: CASSTMRAEYNEQFF.